These 27 T cell receptor beta chains came from one sample sequenced in a study of T cell clonality in common variable immunodeficiency. Study results and caveats: Fewer deletions and N-nucleotide insertions were reportedly seen in common variable immunodeficiency TCR beta sequences.

These receptors are not linked to any known antigen. Produced via immunoSEQ multiplex PCR; TCRdb's table is partial and in-frame only. The specimen gives 25,000 to 35,000 clones without singletons; the ten biggest hold around 5.9%. What was sequenced was peripheral blood mononuclear cells. Receptors were obtained from a human donor with common variable immunodeficiency.

In its sample, this clone was seen a few times. The read halts 3 residues ahead of the CDR3 end, with the missing end drawn from the germline J gene. This chain uses TRBV7-6 with TRBJ1-6; TRBD1 agrees at 7 bases. Losses at the gene ends were 1 base for V and 8 bases for J; bases not matched to a gene: 11. The CDR3 loop spans 17 amino acids. Looked up from germline, CDR1 is SGHVS and CDR2 is FNYEAQ. The chain's CDR3 is CASSLVYEGARDSPLHF. CDR3 DNA (partial): TGTGCCAGCAGCTTAGTGTATGAGGGGGCCCGGGATTCACCC.

There are many counts of this clone. The read ends 3 residues before the CDR3 terminus; that terminus is restored from the germline J gene. This chain links TRBV5-1 with TRBJ2-3; D might be TRBD2 (6 bases). CDR3 size: 13 residues. Between the trimmed V and J ends, which lost 6 bases and 3 bases, there was a span of 11 bases. Germline CDR1 and CDR2: SGHRS and YFSETQ. CDR3 sequence: CASKDGGTDTQYF. The sequenced CDR3 bases are TGCGCCAGCAAGGACGGGGGTACAGATACG. The whole variable domain, filled in from reference TRBV5-1 and TRBJ2-3, reads KAGVTQTPRYLIKTRGQQVTLSCSPISGHRSVSWYQQTPGQGLQFLFEYFSETQRNKGNFPGRFSGRQFSNSRSEMNVSTLELGDSALYLCASKDGGTDTQYFGPGTRLTVL.

Turning to this clone: The sequence runs out 3 residues before the end of the CDR3; the remainder is reconstructed from the germline J gene. This chain joins TRBV6-2 or TRBV6-3 and TRBJ2-1, with 7 bases matching TRBD2. Germline trimming cut 4 bases from V and 3 bases from J; bases unmatched to any gene: 3. CDR1 and CDR2 (germline): MNHEY, SVGEGT. The CDR3 covers 14 residues. The sequenced CDR3 bases are TGTGCCAGCAGTTGGGGACTAATCTACAATGAG. Translated: CASSWGLIYNE. The entire CDR3 sequence reads CASSWGLIYNEQFF.

To note about this clone: The read finishes 3 residues shy of the CDR3 end, and the germline J gene is used to complete it. This chain uses TRBV2 with TRBJ1-6; D might be TRBD1 (5 bases). Germline V gene lookup returns CDR1 SNHLY and CDR2 FYNNEI. The CDR3 has 14 residues. The germline V and J ends were trimmed by 6 bases and 11 bases, with 17 bases remaining between them. The CDR3 sequence is CASSLRVGVPPLHF. The sequenced part of the CDR3 DNA is TGTGCCAGCAGCCTCAGGGTAGGGGTACCACCC.

A remark on this clone: The CDR3 end lies 3 residues beyond the end of the read and is filled in from the germline J gene. V gene TRBV7-2 combines with J gene TRBJ1-2; 7 bases line up with TRBD1. After removal of 3 bases from V and 5 bases from J, the junction contained 9 bases not matched to a gene. The germline V gene encodes CDR1 SGHTA and CDR2 FQGNSA. This CDR3 spans 15 amino acids. CDR3 DNA (partial): TGTGCCAGCAGCTTGACAGGGACAAACGATTATGGC. Encoded protein: CASSLTGTNDYG. The full CDR3 protein is CASSLTGTNDYGYTF. Full variable domain (missing parts from reference TRBV7-2 and TRBJ1-2): GAGVSQSPSNKVTEKGKDVELRCDPISGHTALYWYRQSLGQGLEFLIYFQGNSAPDKSGLPSDRFSAERTGGSVSTLTIQRTQQEDSAVYLCASSLTGTNDYGYTFGSGTRLTVV.

The table lists this clone with a few counts. The read ends 3 residues before the CDR3 terminus; that terminus is restored from the germline J gene. The chain is built from TRBV10-2 and TRBJ2-6, with a possible D match to TRBD2 (5 bases). The germline V and J ends were trimmed by 9 bases and 0 bases, with 9 bases remaining between them. Germline lookup yields CDR1 WSHSY and CDR2 SAAADI. The length of the CDR3 is 14 residues. The sequenced part of the CDR3 DNA is TGCGCCAGGGCTGAGGGCTCTGGGGCCAACGTC. Translating it yields CARAEGSGANV. The CDR3 in full is CARAEGSGANVLTF.

At least ten counts were recorded for this clone. The CDR3 end lies 3 residues beyond the end of the read and is filled in from the germline J gene. The chain combines TRBV5-1 with TRBJ2-3, with D possibly TRBD2 on 5 matching bases. CDR3 size: 15 residues. Germline V lookup: CDR1 SGHRS, CDR2 YFSETQ. Trimming removed 4 bases from V and 0 bases from J, with 12 bases in between. CDR3 loop: CASSPSGVSTDTQYF. Incomplete CDR3 DNA: TGCGCCAGCAGCCCCAGCGGAGTTAGCACAGATACG.

This clone was observed at least ten times. The read falls 3 residues short of the CDR3 end, and the missing part is taken from the germline J gene. The V and J genes are TRBV5-1 and TRBJ2-5, with D perhaps matching TRBD1 (6 bases). Trimming took off 7 bases at V and 2 bases at J, with 9 bases between the two ends. The CDR3 is made up of 12 amino acids. CDR1 SGHRS and CDR2 YFSETQ come from the germline V gene. CDR3 protein: CASRQDQETQYF. The sequenced part of the CDR3 DNA is TGCGCCAGCCGACAGGATCAAGAGACC.

As to this clone: The CDR3 end falls 3 residues outside the read, so it is completed with the germline J gene. The chain links TRBV7-9 to TRBJ1-1; a weak D match, TRBD1 (5 bases). The CDR3 covers 14 residues. Germline CDR1 is SEHNR and CDR2 is FQNEAQ (reference sequence). V dropped 7 bases and J dropped 7 bases, with 19 bases sitting between them. Partial CDR3 DNA: TGTGCCAGCAACAATCGAGGGGCGCAAGATGAA. This codes for CASNNRGAQDE. The CDR3, in full, reads CASNNRGAQDEAFF.

This clone was counted ten times or more. Read sequence stops 3 residues before the CDR3 end, and the germline J gene provides the missing end. V and J are TRBV29-1 and TRBJ1-2; possible D gene TRBD1, 6 bases. Germline V gene data show CDR1 as SQVTM and CDR2 as ANQGSEA. V dropped 5 bases and J dropped 2 bases, with 15 bases sitting between them. This CDR3 has 14 residues. CDR3 loop: CSVRPTDRNYGYTF. Incomplete CDR3 DNA: TGCAGCGTTCGACCCACAGACAGGAACTATGGC.

This clone appeared a few times. The CDR3 end falls 3 residues outside the read, so it is completed with the germline J gene. The V call is TRBV18, the J call TRBJ2-7; D unclear. CDR1 and CDR2 from the germline V gene are KGHSH and LQKENI. The CDR3 sequence is 15 residues long. Deletions cut 5 bases from V and 6 bases from J, with 20 bases between. CDR3 sequence reads: CASSIRVPRASEQYF. The covered CDR3 bases are TGTGCCAGCTCAATCCGGGTCCCCCGTGCGAGCGAG. The complete variable domain, with remaining parts taken from reference TRBV18 and TRBJ2-7, reads NAGVMQNPRHLVRRRGQEARLRCSPMKGHSHVYWYRQLPEEGLKFMVYLQKENIIDESGMPKERFSAEFPKEGPSILRIQQVVRGDSAAYFCASSIRVPRASEQYFGPGTRLTVT.

There are a few counts of this clone. The read gets to within 3 residues of the CDR3 end, and the germline J gene fills in the rest. The chain links TRBV19 to TRBJ1-4, with D maybe TRBD1 (5 bases). V lost 6 bases and J 0 bases, leaving 11 bases between the germline ends. This CDR3 has 15 amino acids. Germline assignment: CDR1 LNHDA and CDR2 SQIVND (reference sequence). The CDR3 region is CASSVWGATNEKLFF. The CDR3 DNA, read in part, is TGTGCCAGTAGCGTATGGGGGGCAACTAATGAAAAA.

This clone was observed many times. The read terminates 3 residues ahead of where the CDR3 ends, so the germline J gene completes it. J is TRBJ2-3 and V is TRBV7-2, with D possibly being TRBD2 (6 bases). Looked up from germline, CDR1 is SGHTA and CDR2 is FQGNSA. This CDR3 contains 14 residues. V gave up 5 bases and J gave up 4 bases, with 13 bases separating them. CDR3 DNA (partial): TGTGCCAGCAGCCGACCCGGGGGAGCAGATACG. Protein product: CASSRPGGADT. The whole CDR3 sequence is CASSRPGGADTQYF.

This clone was picked up many times. The observed sequence ends 3 residues before the CDR3 terminus, with the missing tail filled in from the germline J gene. The chain uses TRBV19 and TRBJ2-3; the D is unclear. CDR1 LNHDA and CDR2 SQIVND come from the germline V gene (reference sequence). V was pared by 9 bases and J by 4 bases, with 20 bases between. The CDR3 is 15 amino acids. The sequenced CDR3 bases are TGTGCCAGAACCGTCTCAGTCCGACTCCCAGATACG. Translating gives CARTVSVRLPDT. The full CDR3 reads CARTVSVRLPDTQYF.

CDR3 in amino acids: CASSTSVFLREQYF. The CDR3 DNA, read in part, is TGTGCCAGTAGTACTAGTGTTTTTCTACGCGAG. This rearrangement joins TRBV19 to TRBJ2-7; D is ambiguous. The CDR3 is cut off 3 residues early in the read; its end comes from the germline J gene. CDR3 length: 14 amino acids. Germline lookup yields CDR1 LNHDA and CDR2 SQIVND (reference sequence). V was shortened by 4 bases and J by 6 bases, with 16 bases between the two germline ends.

Comment on this clone: The read halts 3 residues ahead of the CDR3 end, with the missing end drawn from the germline J gene. V gene TRBV7-3 combines with J gene TRBJ1-1; 9 bases match TRBD1. Germline CDR1 and CDR2: SGHTA and FQGTGA. There are 12 residues in the CDR3. CDR3 loop: CASSLYRGPAFF. The DNA read from the CDR3 is TGTGCCAGCAGCTTATACAGGGGGCCA.

On this clone itself: The read halts 3 residues ahead of the CDR3 end, with the missing end drawn from the germline J gene. The chain carries TRBV7-2 and TRBJ1-1, with D perhaps TRBD1 (5 bases). Trimming removed 5 bases from V and 6 bases from J, with 19 bases in between. Germline CDR1 SGHTA, CDR2 FQGNSA. The CDR3 consists of 15 residues. The CDR3 here is CASSLAPGPGAEAFF. CDR3 DNA (partial): TGTGCCAGCAGCCTGGCCCCGGGACCGGGGGCTGAA.

This clone was recorded at least ten times. The read falls 3 residues short of the CDR3 end, and the missing part is taken from the germline J gene. The chain has TRBV19 and TRBJ1-2; 12 positions match TRBD1. The germline CDR1 and CDR2 sequences are LNHDA and SQIVND (reference sequence). The CDR3 contains 16 residues. The J segment lost 6 bases and the V segment lost 4 bases, leaving 9 bases of the junction unmatched. CDR3 in amino acids: CASSRGQGAILHGYTF. CDR3 DNA (partial): TGTGCCAGTAGTAGGGGACAGGGGGCTATTCTCCATGGC.

This clone has only a few counts. The CDR3 protein is CASSIGLPTDTQYF. The part of the CDR3 DNA that was read is TGTGCCAGTAGTATAGGCCTACCCACAGATACG. The chain links TRBV19 to TRBJ2-3; D is unclear. With the read ending 3 residues before the CDR3 end, the germline J gene is used to fill in that end. The CDR3 covers 14 residues. V gave up 1 base and J gave up 2 bases, with 7 bases separating them. CDR1 and CDR2 from the germline V gene are LNHDA and SQIVND (reference sequence).

The CDR3 reads CASSLGGTETQYF. CDR3 bases read: TGTGCCAGCAGCTTAGGCGGTACGGAGACC. V is TRBV7-3 and J is TRBJ2-5; D is ambiguous. Read data end 3 residues before the CDR3 end; the end is taken from the germline J gene. The germline V gene encodes CDR1 SGHTA and CDR2 FQGTGA. The CDR3 extends over 13 amino acids. V gave up 2 bases and J gave up 5 bases, with 9 bases separating them.

This clone was seen a handful of times. The read ends 3 residues early relative to the CDR3; the germline J gene fills the gap. The rearrangement uses TRBV7-9 and TRBJ1-6; a possible D gene is TRBD1 (5 bases). Germline lookup yields CDR1 SEHNR and CDR2 FQNEAQ (reference sequence). Trimming removed 1 base at V and 6 bases at J, with 10 bases between. The CDR3 runs to 15 residues. The CDR3 sequence: CASSLEGQGNSPLHF. Incomplete CDR3 DNA: TGTGCCAGCAGCTTAGAAGGGCAGGGTAATTCACCC.

This clone qualifies as medium-sized. Coverage ceases 3 residues before the CDR3 finishes, and the germline J gene fills in the end. The chain has TRBV18 and TRBJ2-7; D unresolved. Trimming shortened V by 3 bases and J by 5 bases, and 11 bases separated the two germline ends. Germline V gene sequence: CDR1 KGHSH, CDR2 LQKENI. The CDR3 runs to 13 residues. The DNA read from the CDR3 is TGTGCCAGCTCACCTGCGATTGTCGACGAG. This sequence encodes CASSPAIVDE. The CDR3 in full is CASSPAIVDEQYF.

This clone has only a few counts. The read halts 3 residues ahead of the CDR3 end, with the missing end drawn from the germline J gene. The V and J genes are TRBV5-3 and TRBJ1-1, with D hard to call. TRBV5-3 is treated as an ORF (open reading frame) with a function not yet certain. CDR3 length: 16 amino acids. Trimming took 2 bases from V and 3 from J, leaving 17 bases between them. CDR3 DNA, as far as it was read: TGTGCCAGAAGCTTCCGAGGCTGGGCAAAACACACTGAA. It encodes CARSFRGWAKHTE. In full, the CDR3 is CARSFRGWAKHTEAFF.

About this clone itself: The CDR3 end lies 3 residues beyond the end of the read and is filled in from the germline J gene. This rearrangement joins TRBV11-2 to TRBJ2-5, with 10 bases identical to TRBD1. The CDR3 is 14 amino acids. The germline V gene encodes CDR1 SGHAT and CDR2 FQNNGV. V dropped 3 bases and J dropped 5; count of bases not matched to a gene: 3. CDR3 loop: CASSFDRGLETQYF. CDR3 DNA, as far as it was read: TGTGCCAGCAGCTTCGACAGGGGGCTGGAGACC.

Notes on this clone: The sequence runs out 3 residues before the end of the CDR3; the remainder is reconstructed from the germline J gene. The chain employs TRBV6-2 or TRBV6-3 and TRBJ2-7, with TRBD1 matching 10 bases. With V trimmed by 8 bases and J by 1 base, 8 bases remained unmatched. Germline V lookup: CDR1 MNHEY, CDR2 SVGEGT. This CDR3 comprises 15 residues. The CDR3 spells CASRFPGQGSYEQYF. The CDR3 DNA, read in part, is TGTGCCAGCCGATTCCCGGGACAGGGGTCCTACGAG.

The table lists this clone with a few counts. The read gets to within 3 residues of the CDR3 end, and the germline J gene fills in the rest. V gene TRBV6-1 combines with J gene TRBJ1-6, with TRBD1 matching over 10 bases. CDR3 length: 19 amino acids. CDR1 is MNHNS, CDR2 SASEGT, per germline. V lost 1 base to trimming and J lost 9 bases; unmatched junction nucleotides: 15. CDR3 in amino acids: CASSEGGQGPKRRTSPLHF. CDR3 bases read: TGTGCCAGCAGTGAAGGGGGACAGGGGCCCAAACGGAGGACTTCACCC.

This clone was seen more than once but under ten times. The sequence runs out 3 residues before the end of the CDR3; the remainder is reconstructed from the germline J gene. This chain joins TRBV19 and TRBJ2-3; 14 bases are shared with TRBD2. This CDR3 comprises 17 residues. V shed 2 bases and J 5 bases; nucleotides not matched to a gene: 6. Germline lookup yields CDR1 LNHDA and CDR2 SQIVND (reference sequence). CDR3 region: CASSIRTSGGRGDTQYF. The CDR3 DNA, read in part, is TGTGCCAGTAGTATAAGGACTAGCGGGGGGCGTGGAGATACG.